The 20 T cell receptor beta chains below come from one sample, sequenced in a study of shared T cell receptors in the human thymus. The assay was immunoSEQ multiplex PCR, and TCRdb's table has in-frame clones only and misses some. The sample holds hundreds of thousands of clones, around 87% seen once. This same sample was also taken into another study, of human thymus T cells.

The material sequenced was thymocytes. Receptors were obtained from a boy under three years old with a congenital heart defect.

This chain uses TRBV6-6 with TRBJ1-6; no definite D call. V shed 6 bases and J shed 8 bases, with 20 bases lying between them. This CDR3 has 16 amino acids. From germline, CDR1 is MNHNY and CDR2 SVGAGI (reference sequence). The CDR3 region has the DNA TGTGCCAGCAGCGAAAAGAGGGAAACCCGAGATTCACCCCTCCACTTT. Translated, it gives CASSEKRETRDSPLHF.

The chain carries TRBV4-2 and TRBJ2-5; D is perhaps TRBD2 (6 bases). Germline V CDR1 and CDR2: LGHNA, YNFKEQ. The CDR3 runs to 13 residues. V lost 4 bases and J lost 2, with 8 bases in between. CDR3 sequence: CASSLGGQETQYF. The DNA of the CDR3 is TGTGCCAGCAGCCTCGGGGGTCAAGAGACCCAGTACTTC.

The chain couples TRBV10-2 to TRBJ1-2; the D gene is possibly TRBD1 (6 bases). This CDR3 contains 14 residues. Trimming removed 4 bases from V and 1 base from J, with 10 bases in between. Germline V CDR1 and CDR2: WSHSY, SAAADI. CDR3 sequence reads: CASSGGQSNYGYTF. Here the CDR3 DNA reads TGCGCCAGCAGTGGGGGGCAGAGTAACTATGGCTACACCTTC.

The chain uses TRBV18 and TRBJ2-1; TRBD1 aligns across 8 bases. CDR3 size: 16 residues. Germline V gene lookup returns CDR1 KGHSH and CDR2 LQKENI. Germline trimming cut 1 base from V and 7 bases from J; bases unmatched to any gene: 9. CDR3 DNA sequence: TGTGCCAGCTCACCACGGGCAGGGGGCGTGGGGAATGAGCAGTTCTTC. Its translation: CASSPRAGGVGNEQFF.

This chain links TRBV5-6 with TRBJ2-1, with D maybe TRBD1 (5 bases). The CDR3 spans 14 residues. Trimming stripped 0 bases from V and 7 bases from J, with 11 bases between. CDR1 is SGHDT and CDR2 is YYEEEE in the germline V gene. In DNA form, the CDR3 reads TGTGCCAGCAGCTTGGCGACGCCAGGGAATGAGCAGTTCTTC. Its translation: CASSLATPGNEQFF. The entire variable domain, with the rest obtained from reference TRBV5-6 and TRBJ2-1, is as follows: DAGVTQSPTHLIKTRGQQVTLRCSPKSGHDTVSWYQQALGQGPQFIFQYYEEEERQRGNFPDRFSGHQFPNYSSELNVNALLLGDSALYLCASSLATPGNEQFFGPGTRLTVL.

The chain links TRBV4-3 to TRBJ2-1; tentative D call: TRBD1 (5 bases). The CDR3 is 16 residues long. CDR1 is LGHNA and CDR2 is YSLEER in the germline V gene. The V and J ends lost 0 bases and 8 bases respectively, with 17 bases between them. CDR3 sequence: CASSQERRQYNYEQFF. In nucleotides, the CDR3 is TGCGCCAGCAGCCAAGAACGCCGACAGTACAATTATGAGCAGTTCTTC.

This clone was observed a single time. The chain combines TRBV5-1 with TRBJ2-3; D gene unclear. V was cut by 0 bases and J by 0 bases, with 14 bases left in between. The CDR3 has 17 residues. CDR1 and CDR2 (germline): SGHRS, YFSETQ. The CDR3 protein is CASSLDYPSSSTDTQYF. The CDR3 region has the DNA TGCGCCAGCAGCTTGGACTATCCGAGCTCTAGCACAGATACGCAGTATTTT.

V and J are TRBV18 and TRBJ2-3; the match to TRBD1 covers 7 bases. J was trimmed by 1 base and V by 3 bases; bases with no gene match: 4. Germline V gene data show CDR1 as KGHSH and CDR2 as LQKENI. The CDR3 contains 15 residues. CDR3 bases: TGTGCCAGCTCACCGGACAGGCGACGCACAGATACGCAGTATTTT. As protein: CASSPDRRRTDTQYF.

The table lists this clone with a few counts. The rearrangement uses TRBV5-1 and TRBJ1-3; maybe TRBD1 (6 bases). V lost 3 bases and J lost 6, with 16 bases in between. Germline CDR1 is SGHRS and CDR2 is YFSETQ. This CDR3 region has 15 residues. This CDR3 is CASSSPGTKSNTIYF. In DNA, the CDR3 is TGCGCCAGCAGCTCCCCCGGGACAAAGTCAAACACCATATATTTT.

The J gene is TRBJ2-7, the V gene TRBV28, with TRBD1 matching over 10 bases. This CDR3 is 14 amino acids long. Germline assignment: CDR1 MDHEN and CDR2 SYDVKM. V gave up 5 bases and J gave up 7 bases; unmatched junction bases: 8. CDR3 coding DNA: TGTGCCAGCAGTCCCGGGACAGGGGTAGGTGAGCAGTACTTC. Translation gives CASSPGTGVGEQYF.

As DNA, the CDR3 is TGTGCCACCAGCCGGGGCCAAGAGACCCAGTACTTC. Protein: CATSRGQETQYF. The rearrangement uses TRBV15 and TRBJ2-5; TRBD2 is a possible D gene (5 bases). V lost 5 bases, J lost 1 base, and 5 bases lay in between. The CDR3 totals 12 residues. Germline values: CDR1 LNHNV, CDR2 YYDKDF (reference sequence).

The chain employs TRBV2 and TRBJ2-1; the match to TRBD2 covers 15 bases. This CDR3 has 14 residues. The germline CDR1 and CDR2 sequences are SNHLY and FYNNEI. V trimming: 7 bases; J trimming: 9 bases; junction bases outside the gene matches: 4. As DNA, the CDR3 is TGTGCCAGCAAGGGACTAGCGGGAGGATCTGAGCAGTTCTTC. It codes for CASKGLAGGSEQFF.

The chain recombines TRBV6-5 with TRBJ1-1; 9 bases are shared with TRBD1. The V gene's germline CDR1 is MNHEY and CDR2 SVGAGI. The CDR3 length is 16 residues. J lost 1 base, V lost 2 bases, and 5 bases had no gene match. The CDR3 is CASSYHSGQGNTEAFF. Here the CDR3 DNA reads TGTGCCAGCAGTTACCATTCGGGACAGGGGAACACTGAAGCTTTCTTT.

V and J are TRBV5-8 and TRBJ1-2, with D unclear. The germline gives CDR1 SGHTS, CDR2 YDEGEE. CDR3 length: 16 residues. V was pared by 1 base and J by 8 bases, with 21 bases between. CDR3 DNA: TGTGCCAGCAGCTTGTTGAGGGAGCTAAGCTCGGAGGGCTACACCTTC. Protein: CASSLLRELSSEGYTF.

The chain carries TRBV28 and TRBJ1-5; D is unclear. The CDR3 extends over 15 amino acids. V lost 5 bases and J lost 0, with 11 bases in between. Germline values: CDR1 MDHEN, CDR2 SYDVKM. CDR3 sequence reads: CASSPRVYSNQPQHF. In DNA, the CDR3 is TGTGCCAGCAGTCCCCGGGTTTATAGCAATCAGCCCCAGCATTTT.

The V and J genes are TRBV14 and TRBJ2-7; D not resolved. V lost 3 bases and J 7 bases, leaving 7 bases between the germline ends. CDR1 is SGHDN, CDR2 FVKESK, per germline. The length of the CDR3 is 11 residues. DNA for the CDR3: TGTGCCAGCAGCCAGGAGCATGAGCAGTACTTC. Translated, it gives CASSQEHEQYF.

The J gene is TRBJ1-1, the V gene TRBV28; a weak D match, TRBD1 (5 bases). The V end lost 5 bases, the J end lost 1 base, and 29 bases lay between the germline ends. This CDR3 spans 20 amino acids. Germline lookup yields CDR1 MDHEN and CDR2 SYDVKM. The CDR3 spells CASSDFPRQGVLVRNTEAFF. The DNA for the CDR3 is TGTGCCAGCAGTGATTTTCCCAGGCAGGGTGTCTTGGTGAGGAACACTGAAGCTTTCTTT.

This clone was picked up one time. The chain combines TRBV4-1 with TRBJ2-7; perhaps TRBD1 as D (6 bases). Germline CDR1 MGHRA, CDR2 YSYEKL. This CDR3 is built from 14 residues. Trimming shortened V by 0 bases and J by 3 bases, and 9 bases separated the two germline ends. CDR3 amino acids: CASSQDPRGYEQYF. The DNA for the CDR3 is TGCGCCAGCAGCCAAGACCCCAGGGGCTACGAGCAGTACTTC.

This chain uses TRBV11-2 with TRBJ2-3; 9 bases align to TRBD2. Germline V lookup: CDR1 SGHAT, CDR2 FQNNGV. The J segment lost 5 bases and the V segment lost 0 bases, leaving 3 bases of the junction unmatched. This CDR3 spans 15 amino acids. As DNA, the CDR3 is TGTGCCAGCAGCTTAGATGGCGGGGGGGGAGATACGCAGTATTTT. This gives the protein CASSLDGGGGDTQYF.

This clone was picked up one time. This chain uses TRBV28 with TRBJ1-1; tentative D call: TRBD1 (5 bases). The ends were cut back, 5 bases at V and 0 bases at J, with 13 bases in the middle. The germline CDR1 and CDR2 sequences are MDHEN and SYDVKM. This CDR3 has 15 residues. This CDR3 is CASSQLGQMNTEAFF. The DNA for the CDR3 is TGTGCCAGCAGTCAGTTGGGGCAGATGAACACTGAAGCTTTCTTT.